The T cell receptor beta chain under discussion was sequenced for a study of OX40 agonist ivuxolimab in advanced cancers. Study-wide findings and caveats: Relative to CD4+, CD8+ T cells held more expanded clones on average. Dosing at 0.1 to 3.0 mg/kg was accompanied by clonal expansion of CD4+ and CD8+ blood T cells by week 6.

Germline CDR1 is SGHAT and CDR2 is FQDESV (reference sequence). J was trimmed by 2 bases and V by 1 base; bases with no gene match: 3. The CDR3 totals 15 residues. Generated by immunoSEQ multiplex PCR, the TCRdb table keeps only in-frame clones and is missing some. Among roughly 71,000 clones listed, roughly 90% were seen once. A word on this clone: Its antigen is not known. This sample includes further DNA sequences coding for the same CDR3.

Source: CD4+ or CD8+ T cells sorted from blood, taken in a trial of the OX40 agonist ivuxolimab. The sequence derives from an adult with an advanced solid tumor such as melanoma, head and neck, liver or kidney cancer. The V gene is TRBV11-1, the J gene TRBJ2-7; TRBD1 matches at 9 bases. The CDR3 DNA reads as TGTGCCAGCAGCTTAGACGGGACAGGGACCTACGAGCAGTACTTC. Translation: CASSLDGTGTYEQYF.